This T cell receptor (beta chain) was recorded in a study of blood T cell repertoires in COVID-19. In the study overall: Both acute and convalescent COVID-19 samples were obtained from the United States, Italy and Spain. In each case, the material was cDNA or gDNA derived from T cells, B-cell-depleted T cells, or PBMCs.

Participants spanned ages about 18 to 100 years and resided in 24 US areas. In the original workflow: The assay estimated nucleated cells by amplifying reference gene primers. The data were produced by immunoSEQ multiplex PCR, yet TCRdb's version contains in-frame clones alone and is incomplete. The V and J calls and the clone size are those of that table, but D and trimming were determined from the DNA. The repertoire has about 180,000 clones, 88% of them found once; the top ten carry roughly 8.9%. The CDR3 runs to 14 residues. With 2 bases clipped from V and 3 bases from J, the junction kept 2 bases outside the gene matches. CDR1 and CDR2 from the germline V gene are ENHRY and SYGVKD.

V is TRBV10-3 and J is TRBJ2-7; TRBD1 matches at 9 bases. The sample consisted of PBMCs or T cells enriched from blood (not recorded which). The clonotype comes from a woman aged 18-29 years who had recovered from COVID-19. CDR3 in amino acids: CAISEGTGNYEQYF. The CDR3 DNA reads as TGTGCCATCAGTGAGGGGACAGGGAACTACGAGCAGTACTTC.